A single sample is the source of the 29 T cell receptor beta chains below, sequenced in a study of blood T cell repertoires in COVID-19. Sequencing was performed with immunoSEQ multiplex PCR; in TCRdb, only in-frame clones are kept and a portion is missing. The sample records 380,000 or so clones, approximately 90% being singletons. The sample taken for sequencing was PBMCs or T cells enriched from blood (not recorded which). These receptors all stem from a woman under 40 with acute COVID-19.

This clone was seen a single time. This chain connects TRBV10-3 to TRBJ2-3, with unresolved D. This CDR3 has 15 amino acids. Germline lookup yields CDR1 ENHRY and CDR2 SYGVKD. The ends were cut back, 1 base at V and 4 bases at J, with 12 bases in the middle. The CDR3 DNA sequence: TGTGCCATCAGTGAGTTCCAGGCCGCCTCAGATACGCAGTATTTT. Translation gives CAISEFQAASDTQYF.

V gene TRBV18 combines with J gene TRBJ2-1; tentative D call: TRBD2 (6 bases). This CDR3 has 14 residues. Germline V gene data show CDR1 as KGHSH and CDR2 as LQKENI. V lost 5 bases to trimming and J lost 8 bases, with 16 bases between them. CDR3 region: CASSSGVGSDEQFF. For the CDR3, the DNA is TGTGCCAGCTCATCGGGGGTAGGGTCCGATGAGCAGTTCTTC.

The chain links TRBV21-1 to TRBJ1-2. TRBV21-1 is a pseudogene locus. The CDR3 loop spans 17 amino acids. As DNA, the CDR3 is TGTGCCAGCACCATCATCGCCACCGGAGGCCTAGTCTATGGCTACACCTTC. Amino acids: CASTIIATGGLVYGYTF.

The rearrangement uses TRBV5-1 and TRBJ1-1; D is possibly TRBD1 (6 bases). V lost 3 bases and J lost 6, with 15 bases in between. CDR3 length: 14 amino acids. CDR1 SGHRS and CDR2 YFSETQ come from the germline V gene. CDR3 nucleotide sequence: TGCGCCAGCAGCTCGACAGGTAATACGGCTGAAGCTTTCTTT. Amino acid sequence: CASSSTGNTAEAFF.

The chain joins TRBV5-1 to TRBJ1-1; 8 nucleotides match TRBD1. There are 15 residues in the CDR3. The J segment lost 1 base and the V segment lost 4 bases, leaving 6 bases of the junction unmatched. The germline gives CDR1 SGHRS, CDR2 YFSETQ. In DNA form, the CDR3 reads TGCGCCAGCAGCCCAGGACAGGGTACGAACACTGAAGCTTTCTTT. The encoded protein is CASSPGQGTNTEAFF. The full variable domain, rest sourced from reference TRBV5-1 and TRBJ1-1, is KAGVTQTPRYLIKTRGQQVTLSCSPISGHRSVSWYQQTPGQGLQFLFEYFSETQRNKGNFPGRFSGRQFSNSRSEMNVSTLELGDSALYLCASSPGQGTNTEAFFGQGTRLTVV.

Notes on this clone: Sequence at one end of the junction differs from germline and may be a read error. V is TRBV20-1 and J is TRBJ2-7, with TRBD1 identical over 8 bases. This CDR3 has 11 residues. Germline V lookup: CDR1 DFQATT, CDR2 SNEGSKA (reference sequence). CDR3: CSAPTGDILNF. DNA for the CDR3: TGCAGTGCCCCGACAGGGGACATTTTGAACTTC.

The J gene is TRBJ2-7, the V gene TRBV19; 8 nucleotides line up with TRBD1. With 0 bases clipped from V and 0 bases from J, the junction kept 10 bases outside the gene matches. The CDR3 spans 18 residues. Per the germline V gene, CDR1 is LNHDA and CDR2 is SQIVND (reference sequence). CDR3 sequence: CASSIDGGWTGSSYEQYF. Written as DNA, the CDR3 is TGTGCCAGTAGTATAGATGGGGGCTGGACAGGGAGCTCCTACGAGCAGTACTTC.

The J gene is TRBJ2-6, the V gene TRBV12-3 or TRBV12-4; D unclear. The CDR3 runs to 13 residues. The V end was cut by 7 bases, the J end by 0 bases, with 4 bases between. The CDR3 here is CASTFSGANVLTF. The CDR3 DNA follows: TGTGCCAGCACCTTCTCTGGGGCCAACGTCCTGACTTTC.

The V and J genes are TRBV7-2 and TRBJ1-2, with no clear D. The CDR3 contains 14 residues. In germline, CDR1 is SGHTA, CDR2 FQGNSA. V gave up 3 bases and J gave up 8 bases, with 16 bases separating them. DNA for the CDR3: TGTGCCAGCAGCTTCACTTCCGGGAGTAAAGGCTACACCTTC. It translates to CASSFTSGSKGYTF.

V is TRBV19 and J is TRBJ1-5; D is perhaps TRBD1 (5 bases). The CDR3 contains 15 residues. Germline lookup yields CDR1 LNHDA and CDR2 SQIVND (reference sequence). Between the trimmed V and J ends, which lost 3 bases and 1 base, there was a span of 10 bases. The CDR3: CASSMGRQSNQPQHF. In DNA form, the CDR3 reads TGTGCCAGTAGTATGGGGCGGCAGAGCAATCAGCCCCAGCATTTT.

V gene TRBV5-4 combines with J gene TRBJ1-1; 11 bases match TRBD1. Trimming removed 4 bases from V and 6 bases from J; junction bases left unmatched: 11. The CDR3 runs to 16 residues. CDR1 is SGHNT and CDR2 is YYREEE in the germline V gene (reference sequence). The CDR3 DNA reads as TGTGCCAGCAGCATCCGGACAGGGGGCGCATCTCCTGAAGCTTTCTTT. Translation: CASSIRTGGASPEAFF. Using reference TRBV5-4 and TRBJ1-1 for the parts outside the CDR3, the full variable domain is ETGVTQSPTHLIKTRGQQVTLRCSSQSGHNTVSWYQQALGQGPQFIFQYYREEENGRGNFPPRFSGLQFPNYSSELNVNALELDDSALYLCASSIRTGGASPEAFFGQGTRLTVV.

In this sample, this clone turned up a few times. The genes are TRBV7-2 and TRBJ2-1; 9 bases match TRBD2. CDR1 and CDR2 from the germline V gene are SGHTA and FQGNSA. V was clipped by 1 base and J by 2 bases; unmatched bases: 3. This CDR3 has 16 amino acids. The CDR3 region has the DNA TGTGCCAGCAGCTTAGGCGGCGGGGGGGCCTACAATGAGCAGTTCTTC. It yields the protein CASSLGGGGAYNEQFF.

The chain employs TRBV4-1 and TRBJ1-1, with a weak D call TRBD1 (5 bases). Per germline, CDR1 MGHRA and CDR2 YSYEKL. V lost 3 bases and J 2 bases, leaving 16 bases between the germline ends. The CDR3 has 16 residues. The CDR3 coding sequence is TGCGCCAGCAGCCACCTAAGGACACCGGATAACACTGAAGCTTTCTTT. It yields the protein CASSHLRTPDNTEAFF.

The rearrangement links TRBV5-6 to TRBJ2-3; the match to TRBD2 covers 8 bases. Germline CDR1 is SGHDT and CDR2 is YYEEEE. J gave up 6 bases and V 3 bases, and 6 bases lay outside the gene matches. There are 14 residues in the CDR3. CDR3 DNA: TGTGCCAGCAGCTCCGGGGGGGCCGGGGATACGCAGTATTTT. Protein sequence: CASSSGGAGDTQYF.

This clone was found once. This sequence joins TRBV5-6 and TRBJ1-2, with D possibly matching TRBD1 (6 bases). This CDR3 region has 14 residues. The V and J ends lost 1 base and 4 bases respectively, with 11 bases between them. Germline CDR1 and CDR2: SGHDT and YYEEEE. CDR3 DNA sequence: TGTGCCAGCAGCTTGTCAATACAGGGCTATGGCTACACCTTC. This gives the protein CASSLSIQGYGYTF.

The genes are TRBV11-2 and TRBJ2-3; 14 nucleotides agree with TRBD2. The germline gives CDR1 SGHAT, CDR2 FQNNGV. The V segment lost 2 bases and the J segment 0 bases; nucleotides outside the gene matches: 4. The CDR3 spans 18 residues. The CDR3 here is CASSLLTSGGGSTDTQYF. Here the CDR3 DNA reads TGTGCCAGCAGCTTATTGACTAGCGGGGGGGGAAGCACAGATACGCAGTATTTT.

This rearrangement joins TRBV5-1 to TRBJ1-4; D possibly corresponds to TRBD1 (5 bases). The CDR3 has 15 amino acids. Trimming stripped 3 bases from V and 3 bases from J, with 12 bases between. Germline V CDR1 and CDR2: SGHRS, YFSETQ. CDR3 DNA sequence: TGCGCCAGCAGCTCCGGGGGGTGGTCTAATGAAAAACTGTTTTTT. Amino acids: CASSSGGWSNEKLFF.

J is TRBJ2-7 and V is TRBV5-1; TRBD1 agrees at 7 bases. Trimming cost V 5 bases and J 4 bases; bases outside gene matches: 6. CDR1 is SGHRS, CDR2 YFSETQ, per germline. CDR3 size: 13 residues. The chain's CDR3 is CASRKGARYEQYF. CDR3 DNA sequence: TGCGCCAGCAGGAAGGGGGCTCGGTACGAGCAGTACTTC. Using reference TRBV5-1 and TRBJ2-7 for the parts outside the CDR3, the full variable domain is KAGVTQTPRYLIKTRGQQVTLSCSPISGHRSVSWYQQTPGQGLQFLFEYFSETQRNKGNFPGRFSGRQFSNSRSEMNVSTLELGDSALYLCASRKGARYEQYFGPGTRLTVT.

V gene TRBV19 combines with J gene TRBJ2-7; D might be TRBD1 (6 bases). Trimming removed 8 bases at V and 0 bases at J, with 20 bases between. The CDR3 covers 16 residues. Germline CDR1 reads LNHDA; CDR2 reads SQIVND (reference sequence). CDR3 in DNA: TGTGCCAGTCGGAGGACCGACGGGACATCCTCCTACGAGCAGTACTTC. The encoded protein is CASRRTDGTSSYEQYF.

V gene TRBV11-3 combines with J gene TRBJ1-2, with D possibly TRBD1 on 6 matching bases. The CDR3 consists of 12 residues. Trimming pared 4 bases from V and 8 bases from J, leaving 11 bases between. Germline V gene sequence: CDR1 SGHNT, CDR2 YENEEA. The DNA of the CDR3 is TGTGCCAGCAGCTCAGCAGGACAGGGCTACACCTTC. Translating gives CASSSAGQGYTF.

J is TRBJ2-5 and V is TRBV10-3, with 14 bases that match TRBD2. After removal of 5 bases from V and 5 bases from J, the junction contained 13 bases not matched to a gene. This CDR3 has 18 amino acids. Germline V gene sequence: CDR1 ENHRY, CDR2 SYGVKD. This CDR3 is CAISPGLAGALARETQYF. In DNA form, the CDR3 reads TGTGCCATCAGTCCGGGACTAGCGGGGGCCCTAGCAAGGGAGACCCAGTACTTC.

This chain links TRBV2 with TRBJ1-5, with TRBD1 identical over 8 bases. V was pared by 6 bases and J by 4 bases, with 8 bases of the junction left unmatched. CDR3 size: 15 residues. CDR1 is SNHLY and CDR2 is FYNNEI in the germline V gene. CDR3 sequence (DNA): TGTGCCAGCAGCGAGGGAGGGACAGGAAATCAGCCCCAGCATTTT. Encoded protein: CASSEGGTGNQPQHF.

The chain is built from TRBV6-4 and TRBJ2-2; the D gene is possibly TRBD1 (5 bases). Germline assignment: CDR1 MRHNA and CDR2 SNTAGT. CDR3 length equals 15 residues. V lost 3 bases, J lost 4 bases, and 12 bases lay in between. Here the CDR3 reads CASSEGSRVTGELFF. The CDR3 region has the DNA TGTGCCAGCAGTGAGGGCTCCAGGGTCACCGGGGAGCTGTTTTTT.

This chain joins TRBV4-1 and TRBJ2-3; 7 nucleotides line up with TRBD1. V gave up 5 bases and J gave up 6 bases; unmatched junction bases: 11. The CDR3 is 15 residues long. The germline CDR1 and CDR2 sequences are MGHRA and YSYEKL. CDR3 region: CASSKTGTDSDTQYF. The DNA of the CDR3 is TGCGCCAGCAGCAAAACCGGGACAGACTCTGATACGCAGTATTTT.

This clone was found a few times. J is TRBJ1-2 and V is TRBV5-6; D may be TRBD1 (5 bases). This CDR3 has 16 amino acids. Trimming stripped 1 base from V and 4 bases from J, with 17 bases between. In germline, CDR1 is SGHDT, CDR2 YYEEEE. CDR3 sequence (DNA): TGTGCCAGCAGCTTGACCCCTTCAGGGATTGCCTATGGCTACACCTTC. It yields the protein CASSLTPSGIAYGYTF.

This rearrangement joins TRBV6-5 to TRBJ2-7; 10 bases are a match to TRBD1. The junction had 5 bases not matched to a gene; V was cut back by 2 bases and J by 7 bases. The germline V gene encodes CDR1 MNHEY and CDR2 SVGAGI. The CDR3 totals 14 residues. The CDR3 sequence: CASSYGDRGEEQYF. CDR3 bases: TGTGCCAGCAGTTACGGGGACAGGGGCGAAGAGCAGTACTTC.

The chain is built from TRBV14 and TRBJ2-7, with unresolved D. V was shortened by 2 bases and J by 3 bases, with 8 bases between the two germline ends. The CDR3 contains 13 residues. The germline gives CDR1 SGHDN, CDR2 FVKESK. For the CDR3, the DNA is TGTGCCAGCAGCCAATGGCAAGACTACGAGCAGTACTTC. Protein sequence: CASSQWQDYEQYF.

The chain combines TRBV9 with TRBJ2-3, with D possibly being TRBD1 (6 bases). The V gene lost 0 bases and the J gene lost 1 base, with 9 bases spanning the gap. The CDR3 runs 15 residues. Germline lookup yields CDR1 SGDLS and CDR2 YYNGEE. The CDR3 DNA reads as TGTGCCAGCAGCGTAGGGCCAGGGGGCACAGATACGCAGTATTTT. Protein: CASSVGPGGTDTQYF.

This sequence joins TRBV2 and TRBJ1-4; 7 bases are shared with TRBD1. The V gene end was trimmed by 0 bases and the J gene end by 8 bases; junction bases not matched to a gene: 6. CDR3 size: 15 residues. Germline-derived CDR1 and CDR2 are SNHLY and FYNNEI. For the CDR3, the DNA is TGTGCCAGCAGTGAAGCAAAGGGGGCGGGCGAAAAACTGTTTTTT. This codes for CASSEAKGAGEKLFF.